Each of the 28 T cell receptor beta chains below was sequenced from the same sample in a study of T cell responses to AZD1222 COVID-19 vaccine. Data came from immunoSEQ multiplex PCR; TCRdb stores just in-frame clones and leaves some out. Of 95,000 to 150,000 clones detected, approximately 92% appear once; the ten largest clones hold around 14%. The sample here was peripheral blood, taken on day 0 of AZD1222 vaccination. These receptors came from an adult in good health.

The chain employs TRBV5-1 and TRBJ2-5; D is uncertain. Germline CDR1 SGHRS, CDR2 YFSETQ. This CDR3 is built from 16 residues. V lost 0 bases, J lost 0 bases, and 12 bases lay in between. CDR3 region: CASSLGSPFYQETQYF. The CDR3 DNA reads TGCGCCAGCAGCTTGGGGAGTCCCTTCTACCAAGAGACCCAGTACTTC.

V and J are TRBV2 and TRBJ2-7, with 8 positions matching TRBD1. The CDR3 is 14 residues long. The germline gives CDR1 SNHLY, CDR2 FYNNEI. V dropped 4 bases and J dropped 0; count of bases not matched to a gene: 2. The CDR3 loop reads CASSGGQVSYEQYF. The CDR3 coding sequence is TGTGCCAGCAGTGGGGGACAGGTCTCCTACGAGCAGTACTTC.

This clone is judged medium-sized. This rearrangement joins TRBV19 to TRBJ1-4; 7 bases fit TRBD1. Germline-derived CDR1 and CDR2 are LNHDA and SQIVND (reference sequence). This CDR3 comprises 16 residues. The V and J ends lost 3 bases and 6 bases, in that order; junction bases with no gene match: 10. CDR3 nucleotides: TGTGCCAGTAGTATTGGGATAGGGGGCTCAGATGAAAAACTGTTTTTT. This translates into CASSIGIGGSDEKLFF.

V gene TRBV4-1 combines with J gene TRBJ1-3, with D possibly being TRBD1 (6 bases). This CDR3 region has 16 residues. CDR1 MGHRA and CDR2 YSYEKL come from the germline V gene. V gave up 6 bases and J gave up 8 bases, with 23 bases separating them. The CDR3 loop reads CASSRPRRGGPDTIYF. The CDR3 DNA reads as TGCGCCAGCAGTCGACCAAGACGCGGGGGGCCGGACACCATATATTTT.

The chain uses TRBV6-6 and TRBJ1-5; D not resolved. Trimming pared 5 bases from V and 1 base from J, leaving 3 bases between. This CDR3 is 12 amino acids long. The germline V gene encodes CDR1 MNHNY and CDR2 SVGAGI (reference sequence). The CDR3 protein is CASSKSNQPQHF. The CDR3 coding sequence is TGTGCCAGCAGTAAAAGCAATCAGCCCCAGCATTTT.

This chain connects TRBV5-1 to TRBJ2-2; 7 bases line up with TRBD1. V shed 3 bases, J shed 2 bases, and the junction held 4 bases outside the gene matches. The CDR3 spans 15 residues. Germline CDR1 reads SGHRS; CDR2 reads YFSETQ. The CDR3 region is CASSSRDRNTGELFF. Here the CDR3 DNA reads TGCGCCAGCAGCTCCCGGGACAGAAACACCGGGGAGCTGTTTTTT.

J is TRBJ1-4 and V is TRBV4-1, with a possible D match to TRBD1 (6 bases). V was clipped by 1 base and J by 7 bases, with 22 bases between them. This CDR3 spans 18 amino acids. The germline V gene has CDR1 MGHRA and CDR2 YSYEKL. Here the CDR3 reads CASSQVMLSTGSIEKLFF. CDR3 nucleotides: TGCGCCAGCAGCCAAGTTATGCTCTCGACAGGCTCAATTGAAAAACTGTTTTTT.

This clone was seen just once. The chain couples TRBV19 to TRBJ1-1; D gene ambiguous. The germline gives CDR1 LNHDA, CDR2 SQIVND (reference sequence). CDR3 length: 16 amino acids. V gave up 0 bases and J gave up 4 bases, with 15 bases separating them. CDR3 nucleotide sequence: TGTGCCAGTAGTATAGATCGGGTCTCCCGGAGCACTGAAGCTTTCTTT. Translated: CASSIDRVSRSTEAFF.

This clone occurred once. The chain employs TRBV5-6 and TRBJ1-3; D not certain. V lost 1 base to trimming and J lost 5 bases, with 4 bases between them. CDR1 and CDR2 (germline): SGHDT, YYEEEE. The CDR3 covers 12 residues. The CDR3, as DNA: TGTGCCAGCAGCTTGACTAGAAACACCATATATTTT. Its protein is CASSLTRNTIYF.

The genes are TRBV5-5 and TRBJ1-4; no clear D. V dropped 1 base and J dropped 1 base, with 5 bases sitting between them. The germline gives CDR1 SGHKS, CDR2 YYEKEE (reference sequence). The CDR3 is 14 amino acids. CDR3 coding DNA: TGTGCCAGCAGCTTGTCTGTAACTAATGAAAAACTGTTTTTT. This codes for CASSLSVTNEKLFF.

This clone occurred a few times. The chain joins TRBV6-4 to TRBJ1-2; TRBD1 matches at 11 bases. Trimming at V came to 2 bases and at J to 4 bases, leaving 0 bases not matched to a gene. The CDR3 is 14 amino acids. Germline V CDR1 and CDR2: MRHNA, SNTAGT. The CDR3 reads CASSDGTGGYGYTF. The DNA of the CDR3 is TGTGCCAGCAGTGACGGGACAGGGGGCTATGGCTACACCTTC.

V is TRBV11-2 and J is TRBJ2-1; perhaps D is TRBD1 or TRBD2 (5 bases each). This CDR3 has 14 residues. Trimming removed 3 bases at V and 6 bases at J, with 12 bases between. Germline loops: CDR1 SGHAT, CDR2 FQNNGV. The CDR3 DNA reads TGTGCCAGCAGCTTCGTGGGGGAAATCAATGAGCAGTTCTTC. It codes for CASSFVGEINEQFF.

The chain employs TRBV14 and TRBJ2-3; possibly TRBD2 for D (7 bases). The CDR3 has 16 amino acids. V was cut by 4 bases and J by 3 bases, with 17 bases left in between. Germline loops: CDR1 SGHDN, CDR2 FVKESK. The CDR3 spells CASSPVDGGRTDTQYF. CDR3 DNA sequence: TGTGCCAGCAGCCCAGTTGACGGGGGGCGAACAGATACGCAGTATTTT.

This clone was detected once. The chain carries TRBV5-1 and TRBJ1-2, with D possibly being TRBD1 (5 bases). CDR3 length: 16 amino acids. Germline CDR1 SGHRS, CDR2 YFSETQ. V was cut by 1 base and J by 0 bases, with 13 bases left in between. Here the CDR3 DNA reads TGCGCCAGCAGCTTGTTCTCTTGGGACGCTAACTATGGCTACACCTTC. The encoded protein is CASSLFSWDANYGYTF.

The gene calls are TRBV9 and TRBJ1-3, with D perhaps matching TRBD1 (5 bases). The CDR3 runs 16 residues. Trimming stripped 0 bases from V and 3 bases from J, with 13 bases between. Germline lookup yields CDR1 SGDLS and CDR2 YYNGEE. The CDR3 spells CASSVDIVDIGNTIYF. The CDR3 nucleotides read TGTGCCAGCAGCGTAGATATCGTGGACATTGGAAACACCATATATTTT.

The gene calls are TRBV7-2 and TRBJ1-1, with D hard to call. The V gene lost 6 bases and the J gene lost 2 bases, with 10 bases spanning the gap. This CDR3 region has 13 residues. Germline V gene lookup returns CDR1 SGHTA and CDR2 FQGNSA. CDR3: CASRVGPNTEAFF. As DNA, the CDR3 is TGTGCCAGCAGAGTAGGACCTAACACTGAAGCTTTCTTT.

The genes are TRBV3-1 (or the pseudogene TRBV3-2) and TRBJ1-1; possibly TRBD1 for D (5 bases). Germline V gene sequence: CDR1 LGHDT, CDR2 YNNKEL (reference sequence). Trimming shortened V by 6 bases and J by 4 bases, and 15 bases separated the two germline ends. The CDR3 has 14 residues. This CDR3 is CASRGWGSSTEAFF. CDR3 bases: TGTGCCAGCAGGGGATGGGGGTCGAGCACTGAAGCTTTCTTT.

The chain recombines TRBV4-1 with TRBJ1-5; possible D gene TRBD1, 5 bases. V was pared by 4 bases and J by 7 bases, with 14 bases between. This CDR3 comprises 14 residues. Germline loops: CDR1 MGHRA, CDR2 YSYEKL. CDR3 nucleotide sequence: TGCGCCAGCAGCCCCTCTCCAGGGAACCAGCCCCAGCATTTT. Translating gives CASSPSPGNQPQHF.

This clone was seen once. The chain links TRBV11-2 to TRBJ1-5; D not resolved. This CDR3 comprises 13 residues. Per the germline V gene, CDR1 is SGHAT and CDR2 is FQNNGV. Trimming cost V 1 base and J 3 bases, with 4 bases left between them. Written as DNA, the CDR3 is TGTGCCAGCAGCTTAGGGGCCAATCAGCCCCAGCATTTT. It yields the protein CASSLGANQPQHF.

As regards this clone: This CDR3 is also generated by other DNA sequences in the sample. The rearrangement uses TRBV7-2 and TRBJ1-4; TRBD1 aligns across 9 bases. Losses at the gene ends were 1 base for V and 2 bases for J; bases not matched to a gene: 2. The CDR3 sequence is 16 residues long. Germline values: CDR1 SGHTA, CDR2 FQGNSA. CDR3 DNA sequence: TGTGCCAGCAGCTTAGGGGACAGGGCGACTAATGAAAAACTGTTTTTT. It yields the protein CASSLGDRATNEKLFF.

The chain uses TRBV2 and TRBJ2-7, with D unresolved. Trimming removed 0 bases from V and 2 bases from J, with 5 bases in between. The length of the CDR3 is 13 residues. Germline V gene data show CDR1 as SNHLY and CDR2 as FYNNEI. The CDR3 nucleotides read TGTGCCAGCAGTGAAGCCTGGACCTACGAGCAGTACTTC. This sequence encodes CASSEAWTYEQYF.

This chain connects TRBV6-2 or TRBV6-3 to TRBJ1-6; D not certain. V was shortened by 0 bases and J by 7 bases, with 13 bases between the two germline ends. This CDR3 has 16 amino acids. The germline CDR1 and CDR2 sequences are MNHEY and SVGEGT. CDR3 DNA: TGTGCCAGCAGTTACTCGGGTGGCGATTTGAATTCACCCCTCCACTTT. Residues: CASSYSGGDLNSPLHF.

The chain uses TRBV4-1 and TRBJ2-3; D is uncertain. The germline gives CDR1 MGHRA, CDR2 YSYEKL. There are 16 residues in the CDR3. With 0 bases removed from V and 0 bases from J, the gap between germline ends came to 10 bases. CDR3 nucleotide sequence: TGCGCCAGCAGCCAAGAAGATAGCTCTAGCACAGATACGCAGTATTTT. It codes for CASSQEDSSSTDTQYF.

This clone appeared a few times. This chain joins TRBV10-1 and TRBJ2-2; D not resolved. The V end was cut by 10 bases, the J end by 5 bases, with 8 bases between. The CDR3 is made up of 11 amino acids. The germline CDR1 and CDR2 sequences are WNHNN and SYGVQD (reference sequence). DNA for the CDR3: TGCGCCACCGGGCATACCGGGGAGCTGTTTTTT. This encodes CATGHTGELFF.

V and J are TRBV4-1 and TRBJ2-7; TRBD1 agrees at 7 bases. The CDR3 is made up of 14 amino acids. Germline V gene lookup returns CDR1 MGHRA and CDR2 YSYEKL. V shed 1 base, J shed 5 bases, and the junction held 5 bases outside the gene matches. DNA of the CDR3: TGCGCCAGCAGCCAAGGTAGACAGGGCCACGAGCAGTACTTC. The encoded protein is CASSQGRQGHEQYF.

J is TRBJ1-5 and V is TRBV25-1; tentatively, D is TRBD1 (6 bases). The CDR3 is made up of 14 amino acids. The V gene lost 4 bases and the J gene lost 7 bases, with 14 bases spanning the gap. CDR1 is MGHDK, CDR2 SYGVNS, per germline. CDR3 sequence reads: CASSGGQTKQPQHF. The CDR3 region has the DNA TGTGCCAGCAGTGGGGGACAAACTAAACAGCCCCAGCATTTT.

The genes are TRBV28 and TRBJ1-2; D might be TRBD1 (6 bases). The V end lost 6 bases, the J end lost 2 bases, and 10 bases lay between the germline ends. This CDR3 is 13 amino acids long. Germline V CDR1 and CDR2: MDHEN, SYDVKM. This CDR3 is CASSRTVNYGYTF. CDR3 bases: TGTGCCAGCAGCCGGACAGTCAACTATGGCTACACCTTC.

V gene TRBV6-5 combines with J gene TRBJ1-6; D possibly corresponds to TRBD1 (5 bases). V lost 2 bases, J lost 6 bases, and 11 bases lay in between. The CDR3 has 15 residues. Germline CDR1 and CDR2: MNHEY and SVGAGI. The CDR3: CASSYGGESNSPLHF. The CDR3 nucleotides are TGTGCCAGCAGTTACGGGGGGGAATCTAATTCACCCCTCCACTTT.